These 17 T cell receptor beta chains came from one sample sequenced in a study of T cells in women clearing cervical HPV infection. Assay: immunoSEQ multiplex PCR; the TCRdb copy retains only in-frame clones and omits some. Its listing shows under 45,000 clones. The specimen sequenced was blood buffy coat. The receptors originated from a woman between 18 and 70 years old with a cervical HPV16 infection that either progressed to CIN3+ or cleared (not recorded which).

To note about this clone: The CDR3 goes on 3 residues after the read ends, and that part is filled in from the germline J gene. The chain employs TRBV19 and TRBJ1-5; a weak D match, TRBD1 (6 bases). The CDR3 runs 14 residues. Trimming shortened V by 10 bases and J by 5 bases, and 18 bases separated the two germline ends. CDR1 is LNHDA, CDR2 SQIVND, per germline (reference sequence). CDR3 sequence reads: CATKGQILHQPQHF. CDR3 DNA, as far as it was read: TGTGCCACCAAAGGACAGATCCTACATCAGCCC.

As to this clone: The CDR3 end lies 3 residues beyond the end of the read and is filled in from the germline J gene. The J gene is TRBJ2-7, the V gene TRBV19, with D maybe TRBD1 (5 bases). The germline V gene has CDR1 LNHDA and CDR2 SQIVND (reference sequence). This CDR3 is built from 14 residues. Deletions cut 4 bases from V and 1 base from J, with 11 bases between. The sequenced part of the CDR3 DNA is TGTGCCAGTAGTAACTCTCGACAGTCCTACGAG. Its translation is CASSNSRQSYE. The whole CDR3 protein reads CASSNSRQSYEQYF.

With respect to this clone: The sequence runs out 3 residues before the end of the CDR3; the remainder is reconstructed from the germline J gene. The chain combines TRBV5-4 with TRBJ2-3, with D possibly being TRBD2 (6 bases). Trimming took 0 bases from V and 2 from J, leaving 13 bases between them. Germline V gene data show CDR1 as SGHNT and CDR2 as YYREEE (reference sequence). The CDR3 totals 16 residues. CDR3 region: CASSLGGGAVTDTQYF. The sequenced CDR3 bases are TGTGCCAGCAGCTTGGGGGGCGGGGCGGTCACAGATACG.

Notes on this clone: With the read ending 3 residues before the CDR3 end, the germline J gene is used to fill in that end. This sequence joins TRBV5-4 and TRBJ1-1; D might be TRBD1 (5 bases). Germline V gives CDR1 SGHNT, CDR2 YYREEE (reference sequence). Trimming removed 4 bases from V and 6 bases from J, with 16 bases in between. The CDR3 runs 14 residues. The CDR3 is CASSGGNRGSEAFF. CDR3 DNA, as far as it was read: TGTGCCAGCAGCGGGGGGAATCGGGGCTCTGAA.

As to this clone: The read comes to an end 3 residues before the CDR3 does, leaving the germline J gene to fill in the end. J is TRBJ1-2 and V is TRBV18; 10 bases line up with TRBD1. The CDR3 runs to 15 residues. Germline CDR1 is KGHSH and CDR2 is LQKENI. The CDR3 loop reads CASSPETGGMIGYTF. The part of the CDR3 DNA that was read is TGTGCCAGCTCACCAGAGACAGGGGGCATGATAGGC. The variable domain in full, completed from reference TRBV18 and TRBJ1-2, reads NAGVMQNPRHLVRRRGQEARLRCSPMKGHSHVYWYRQLPEEGLKFMVYLQKENIIDESGMPKERFSAEFPKEGPSILRIQQVVRGDSAAYFCASSPETGGMIGYTFGSGTRLTVV.

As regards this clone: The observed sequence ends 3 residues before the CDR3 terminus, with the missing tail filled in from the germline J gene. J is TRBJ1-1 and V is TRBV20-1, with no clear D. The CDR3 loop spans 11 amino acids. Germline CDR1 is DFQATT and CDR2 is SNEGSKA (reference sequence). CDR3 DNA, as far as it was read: TGCAGTGCTAGCCCGGTTCTAGAA. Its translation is CSASPVLE. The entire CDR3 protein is CSASPVLEAFF.

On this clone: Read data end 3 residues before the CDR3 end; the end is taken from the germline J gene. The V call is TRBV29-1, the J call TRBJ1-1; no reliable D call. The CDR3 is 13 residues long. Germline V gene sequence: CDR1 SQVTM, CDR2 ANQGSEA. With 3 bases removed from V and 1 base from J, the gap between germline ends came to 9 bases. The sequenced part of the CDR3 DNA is TGCAGCGTTGACCCTACCGCGAACACTGAA. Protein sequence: CSVDPTANTE. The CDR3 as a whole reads CSVDPTANTEAFF.

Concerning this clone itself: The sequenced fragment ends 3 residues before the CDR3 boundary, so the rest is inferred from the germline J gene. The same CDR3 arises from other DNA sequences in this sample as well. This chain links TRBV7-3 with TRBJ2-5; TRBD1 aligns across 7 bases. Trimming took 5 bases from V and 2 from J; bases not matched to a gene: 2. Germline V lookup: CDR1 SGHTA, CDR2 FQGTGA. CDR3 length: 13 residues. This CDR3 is CASSPGQQETQYF. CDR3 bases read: TGTGCCAGCAGCCCGGGACAGCAAGAGACC. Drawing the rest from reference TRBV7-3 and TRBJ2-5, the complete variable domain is GAGVSQTPSNKVTEKGKYVELRCDPISGHTALYWYRQSLGQGPEFLIYFQGTGAADDSGLPNDRFFAVRPEGSVSTLKIQRTERGDSAVYLCASSPGQQETQYFGPGTRLLVL.

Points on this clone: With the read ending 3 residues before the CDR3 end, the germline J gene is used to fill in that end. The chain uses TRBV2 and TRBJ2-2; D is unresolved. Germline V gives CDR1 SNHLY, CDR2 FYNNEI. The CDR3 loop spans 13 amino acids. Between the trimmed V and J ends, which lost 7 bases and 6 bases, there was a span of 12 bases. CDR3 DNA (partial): TGTGCCAGCAAGCTTACGGCGGCCGGGGAG. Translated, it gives CASKLTAAGE. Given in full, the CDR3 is CASKLTAAGELFF.

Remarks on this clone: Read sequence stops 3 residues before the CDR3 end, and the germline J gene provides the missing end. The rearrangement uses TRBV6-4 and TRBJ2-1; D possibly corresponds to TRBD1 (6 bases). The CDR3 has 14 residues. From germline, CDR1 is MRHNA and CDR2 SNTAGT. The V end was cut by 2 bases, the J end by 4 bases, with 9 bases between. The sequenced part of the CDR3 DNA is TGTGCCAGCAGTGACGGGGGCCCTTACAATGAG. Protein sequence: CASSDGGPYNE. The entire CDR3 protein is CASSDGGPYNEQFF.

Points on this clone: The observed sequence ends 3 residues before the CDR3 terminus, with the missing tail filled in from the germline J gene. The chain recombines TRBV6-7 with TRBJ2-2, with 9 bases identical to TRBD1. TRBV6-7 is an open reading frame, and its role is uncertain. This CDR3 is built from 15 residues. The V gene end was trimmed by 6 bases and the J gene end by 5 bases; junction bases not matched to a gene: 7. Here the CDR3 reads CASRTGQGRTGELFF. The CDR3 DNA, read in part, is TGTGCCAGCAGGACAGGACAGGGGAGGACCGGGGAG.

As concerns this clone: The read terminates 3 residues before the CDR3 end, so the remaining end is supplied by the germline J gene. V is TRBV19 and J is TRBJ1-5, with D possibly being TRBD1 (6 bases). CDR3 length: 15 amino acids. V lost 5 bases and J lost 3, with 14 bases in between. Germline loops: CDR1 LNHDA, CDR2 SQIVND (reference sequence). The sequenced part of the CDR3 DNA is TGTGCCAGTAGTGCACAGGGCTGGGACAATCAGCCC. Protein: CASSAQGWDNQP. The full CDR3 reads CASSAQGWDNQPQHF.

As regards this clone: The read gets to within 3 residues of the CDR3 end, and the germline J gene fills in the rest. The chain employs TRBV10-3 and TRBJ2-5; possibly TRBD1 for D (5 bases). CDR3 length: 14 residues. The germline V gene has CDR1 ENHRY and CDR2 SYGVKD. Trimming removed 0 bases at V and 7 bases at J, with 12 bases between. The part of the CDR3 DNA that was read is TGTGCCATCAGTGAGTCGGAAGGGGTTGGGACC. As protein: CAISESEGVGT. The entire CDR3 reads CAISESEGVGTQYF.

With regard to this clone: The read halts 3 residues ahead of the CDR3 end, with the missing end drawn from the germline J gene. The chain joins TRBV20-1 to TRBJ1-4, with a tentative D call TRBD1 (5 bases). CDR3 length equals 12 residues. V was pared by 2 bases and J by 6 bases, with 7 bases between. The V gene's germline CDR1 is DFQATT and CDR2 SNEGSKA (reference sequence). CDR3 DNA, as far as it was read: TGCAGTGCTAGATTACAGGATGAAAAA. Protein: CSARLQDEK. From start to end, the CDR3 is CSARLQDEKLFF.

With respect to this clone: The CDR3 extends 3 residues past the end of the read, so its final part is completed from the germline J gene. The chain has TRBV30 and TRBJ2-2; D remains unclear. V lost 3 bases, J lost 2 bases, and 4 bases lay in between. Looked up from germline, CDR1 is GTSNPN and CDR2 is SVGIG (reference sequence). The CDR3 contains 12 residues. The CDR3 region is CAWRSNTGELFF. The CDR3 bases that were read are TGTGCCTGGAGATCAAACACCGGGGAG.

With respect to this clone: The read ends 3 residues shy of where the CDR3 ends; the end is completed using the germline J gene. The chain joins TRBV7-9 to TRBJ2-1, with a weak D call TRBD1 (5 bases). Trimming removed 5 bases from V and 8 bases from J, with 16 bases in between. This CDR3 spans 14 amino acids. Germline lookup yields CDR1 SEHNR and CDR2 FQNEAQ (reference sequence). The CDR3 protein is CASSPQVVSDEQFF. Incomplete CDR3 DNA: TGTGCCAGCAGCCCACAGGTAGTTTCCGATGAG. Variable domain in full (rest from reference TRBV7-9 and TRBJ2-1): DTGVSQNPRHKITKRGQNVTFRCDPISEHNRLYWYRQTLGQGPEFLTYFQNEAQLEKSRLLSDRFSAERPKGSFSTLEIQRTEQGDSAMYLCASSPQVVSDEQFFGPGTRLTVL.

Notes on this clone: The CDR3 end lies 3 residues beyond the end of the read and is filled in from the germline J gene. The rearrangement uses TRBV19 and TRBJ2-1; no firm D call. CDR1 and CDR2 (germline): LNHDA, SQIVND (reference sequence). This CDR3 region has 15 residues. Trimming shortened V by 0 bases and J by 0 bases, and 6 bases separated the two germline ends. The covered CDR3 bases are TGTGCCAGTAGTATAGAAGGCAGCTCCTACAATGAG. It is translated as CASSIEGSSYNE. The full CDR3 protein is CASSIEGSSYNEQFF. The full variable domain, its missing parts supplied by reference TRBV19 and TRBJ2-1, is DGGITQSPKYLFRKEGQNVTLSCEQNLNHDAMYWYRQDPGQGLRLIYYSQIVNDFQKGDIAEGYSVSREKKESFPLTVTSAQKNPTAFYLCASSIEGSSYNEQFFGPGTRLTVL.